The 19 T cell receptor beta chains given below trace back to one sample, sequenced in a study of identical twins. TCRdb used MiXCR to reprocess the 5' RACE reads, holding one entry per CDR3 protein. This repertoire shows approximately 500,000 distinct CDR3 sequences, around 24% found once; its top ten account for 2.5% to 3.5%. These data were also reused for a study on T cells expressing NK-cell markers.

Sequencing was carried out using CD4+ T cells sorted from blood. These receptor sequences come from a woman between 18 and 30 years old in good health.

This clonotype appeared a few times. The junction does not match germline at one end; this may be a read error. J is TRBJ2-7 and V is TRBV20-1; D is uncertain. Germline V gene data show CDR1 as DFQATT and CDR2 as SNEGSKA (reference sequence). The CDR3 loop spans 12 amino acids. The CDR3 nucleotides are TGCAGTGCTAGAGAGGGCGGATCCCCACCCTTTTTC. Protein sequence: CSAREGGSPPFF.

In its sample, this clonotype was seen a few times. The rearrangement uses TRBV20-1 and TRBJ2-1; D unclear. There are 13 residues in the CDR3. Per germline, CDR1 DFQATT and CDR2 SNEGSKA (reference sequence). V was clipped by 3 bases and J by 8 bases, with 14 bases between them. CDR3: CSASGRYWDEQFF. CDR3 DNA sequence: TGCAGTGCTAGTGGACGCTATTGGGATGAGCAGTTCTTC.

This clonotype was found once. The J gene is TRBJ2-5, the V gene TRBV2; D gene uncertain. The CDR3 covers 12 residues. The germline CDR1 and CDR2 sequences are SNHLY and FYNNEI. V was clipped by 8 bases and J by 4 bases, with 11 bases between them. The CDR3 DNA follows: TGTGCCAGCGCCGTCGTAGGAGAGACCCAGTACTTC. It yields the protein CASAVVGETQYF.

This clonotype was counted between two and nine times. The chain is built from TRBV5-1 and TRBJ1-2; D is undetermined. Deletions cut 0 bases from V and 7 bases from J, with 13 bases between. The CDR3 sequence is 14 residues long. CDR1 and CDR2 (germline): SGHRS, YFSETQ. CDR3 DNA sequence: TGCGCCAGCAGCTTGGGAACGGTGTTGGGTGGCTACACCTTC. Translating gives CASSLGTVLGGYTF.

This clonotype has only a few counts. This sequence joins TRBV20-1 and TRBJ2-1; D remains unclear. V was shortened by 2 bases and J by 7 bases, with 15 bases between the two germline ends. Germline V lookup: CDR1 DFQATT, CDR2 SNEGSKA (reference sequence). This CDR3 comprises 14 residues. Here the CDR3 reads CSARLDPEQNEQFF. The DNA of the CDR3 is TGCAGTGCTAGACTAGACCCAGAGCAGAATGAGCAGTTCTTC.

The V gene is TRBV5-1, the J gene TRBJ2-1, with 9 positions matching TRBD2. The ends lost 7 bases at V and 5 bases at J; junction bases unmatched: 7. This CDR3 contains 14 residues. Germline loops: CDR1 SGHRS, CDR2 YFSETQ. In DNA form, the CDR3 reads TGCGCCAGCTCCACTATAGCGGGAGACAATGAGCAGTTCTTC. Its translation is CASSTIAGDNEQFF.

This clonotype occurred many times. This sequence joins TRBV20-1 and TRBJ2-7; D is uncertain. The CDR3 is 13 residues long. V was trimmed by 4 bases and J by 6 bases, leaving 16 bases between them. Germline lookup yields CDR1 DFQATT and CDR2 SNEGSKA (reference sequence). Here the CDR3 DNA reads TGCAGTGCTACCGGGTTTACGGTAGGCGAGCAGTACTTC. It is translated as CSATGFTVGEQYF.

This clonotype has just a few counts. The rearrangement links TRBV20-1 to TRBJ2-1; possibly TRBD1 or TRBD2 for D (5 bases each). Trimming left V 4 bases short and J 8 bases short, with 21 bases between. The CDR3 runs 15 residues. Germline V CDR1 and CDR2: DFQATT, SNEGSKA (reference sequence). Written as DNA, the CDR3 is TGCAGTGCTACCACCGGGGCTCTCGGTGGGTATGAGCAGTTCTTC. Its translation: CSATTGALGGYEQFF.

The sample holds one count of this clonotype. The CDR3 spells CASSLGDGSNTEAFF. The CDR3 coding sequence is TGTGCCAGCAGCTTAGGGGACGGATCAAACACTGAAGCTTTCTTT. The gene calls are TRBV11-3 and TRBJ1-1, with D possibly TRBD1 on 5 matching bases. The length of the CDR3 is 15 residues. Trimming left V 1 base short and J 2 bases short, with 11 bases between. Germline V gene sequence: CDR1 SGHNT, CDR2 YENEEA.

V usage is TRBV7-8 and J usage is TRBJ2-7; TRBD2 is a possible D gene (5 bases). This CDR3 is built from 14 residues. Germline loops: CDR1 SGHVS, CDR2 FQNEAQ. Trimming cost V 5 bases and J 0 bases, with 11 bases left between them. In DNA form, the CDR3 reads TGTGCCAGCAGCCAGACACGGGACTCCTACGAGCAGTACTTC. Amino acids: CASSQTRDSYEQYF.

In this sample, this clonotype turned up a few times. The CDR3 loop is CSAVGDSSYNEQFF. As DNA, the CDR3 is TGCAGTGCCGTTGGGGACAGCTCCTACAATGAGCAGTTCTTC. V is TRBV20-1 and J is TRBJ2-1; 7 nucleotides match TRBD1. The CDR3 is made up of 14 amino acids. Unmatched junction bases numbered 5, after V lost 6 bases and J lost 0 bases. Germline values: CDR1 DFQATT, CDR2 SNEGSKA (reference sequence).

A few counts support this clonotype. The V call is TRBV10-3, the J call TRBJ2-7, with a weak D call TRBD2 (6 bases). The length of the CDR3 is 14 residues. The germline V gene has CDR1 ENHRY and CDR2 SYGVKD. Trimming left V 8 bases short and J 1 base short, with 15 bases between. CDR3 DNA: TGTGCCATCGGGTTGGGGGGAAGGTCCTACGAGCAGTACTTC. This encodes CAIGLGGRSYEQYF.

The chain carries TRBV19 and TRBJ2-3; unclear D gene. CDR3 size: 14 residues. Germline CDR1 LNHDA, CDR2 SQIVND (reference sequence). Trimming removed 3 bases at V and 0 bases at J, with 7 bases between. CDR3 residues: CASSMRQSTDTQYF. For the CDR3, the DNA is TGTGCCAGTAGTATGAGGCAGAGCACAGATACGCAGTATTTT. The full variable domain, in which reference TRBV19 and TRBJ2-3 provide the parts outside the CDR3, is DGGITQSPKYLFRKEGQNVTLSCEQNLNHDAMYWYRQDPGQGLRLIYYSQIVNDFQKGDIAEGYSVSREKKESFPLTVTSAQKNPTAFYLCASSMRQSTDTQYFGPGTRLTVL.

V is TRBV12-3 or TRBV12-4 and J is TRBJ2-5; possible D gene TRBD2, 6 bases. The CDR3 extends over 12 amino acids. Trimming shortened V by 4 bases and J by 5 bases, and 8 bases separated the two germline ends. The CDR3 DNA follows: TGTGCCAGCAGTTGGCGGGACGAGACCCAGTACTTC. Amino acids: CASSWRDETQYF.

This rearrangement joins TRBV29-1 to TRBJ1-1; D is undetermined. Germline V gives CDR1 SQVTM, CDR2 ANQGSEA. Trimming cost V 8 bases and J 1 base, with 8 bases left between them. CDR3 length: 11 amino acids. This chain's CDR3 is CSFGSNTEAFF. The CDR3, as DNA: TGCAGCTTTGGCTCGAACACTGAAGCTTTCTTT.

For the CDR3, the DNA is TGTGCCAGCAGGGCTACAGACTACGAGCAGTACTTC. It codes for CASRATDYEQYF. This sequence joins TRBV27 and TRBJ2-7; D is undetermined. V dropped 6 bases and J dropped 3 bases, with 9 bases sitting between them. Per germline, CDR1 MNHEY and CDR2 SMNVEV (reference sequence). The CDR3 sequence is 12 residues long.

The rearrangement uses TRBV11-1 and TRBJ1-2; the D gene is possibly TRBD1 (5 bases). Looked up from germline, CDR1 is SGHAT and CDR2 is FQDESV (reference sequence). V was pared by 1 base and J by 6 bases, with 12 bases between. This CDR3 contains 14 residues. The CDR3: CASSLVARDNGYTF. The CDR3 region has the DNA TGTGCCAGCAGCTTAGTAGCCAGGGATAATGGCTACACCTTC.

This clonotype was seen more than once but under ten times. The CDR3 here is CASSPRQGAGNTIYF. The CDR3 DNA sequence: TGTGCCAGCAGTCCCCGGCAGGGCGCTGGAAACACCATATATTTT. This sequence joins TRBV12-3 or TRBV12-4 and TRBJ1-3, with TRBD1 as a possible D gene (5 bases). CDR3 length equals 15 residues. The V end lost 5 bases, the J end lost 2 bases, and 13 bases lay between the germline ends.

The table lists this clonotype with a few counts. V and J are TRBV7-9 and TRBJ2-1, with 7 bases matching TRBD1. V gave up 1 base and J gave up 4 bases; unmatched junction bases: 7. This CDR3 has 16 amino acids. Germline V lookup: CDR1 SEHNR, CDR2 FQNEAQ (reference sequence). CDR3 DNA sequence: TGTGCCAGCAGCTTAGTCGGGACAGTGTTATACAATGAGCAGTTCTTC. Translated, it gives CASSLVGTVLYNEQFF.